Below, one T cell receptor (beta chain) is given with its context. The antigen it binds to is not known. Per-nucleotide qualities are absent, and no much larger clonotype sits a single base away. This sample is drawn from a study of T cell changes during pregnancy in multiple sclerosis (dated by TCRdb to between 2019 and 2020). Regarding the study in general: The study looked at changes in the T cell repertoire across pregnancy in women with multiple sclerosis.

The library was produced with the immunoSEQ multiplex PCR assay. Here the immuneACCESS table is served through TCRdb, limited to in-frame sequences with V and J called. Missing clones are a known gap in these copies; in checked studies unresolved V genes cover under half, and the rest lacks a known reason. This sample holds 40,000 to 60,000 clones; approximately 93% were observed only once. 0.25% to 0.4% of the sample rests with the top ten. V has 4 bases trimmed and J has 1 base trimmed; junction bases matching no gene number 10. The CDR3 covers 17 residues, taking in both the cysteine and the phenylalanine. Only the CDR3 DNA stays, 51 bases, in frame from base 1. CDR1 SGHNT and CDR2 YYREEE are derived from the germline V gene (reference sequence).

The chain links TRBV5-4 with TRBJ2-5; the central 10 bases match TRBD2. The material sequenced was CD4+ T cells from peripheral blood mononuclear cells, taken in the third trimester of pregnancy. The clonotype originates from a female donor with multiple sclerosis, enrolled in a pregnancy study. The DNA reads TGTGCCAGCAGCCCCGCCCCCGCTAGCGGGGGCCAAGAGACCCAGTACTTC. It is translated as CASSPAPASGGQETQYF.